Given below is one TCR beta chain in context. Its antigen is unknown. The data are from a study of Graves' ophthalmopathy and Graves' hyperthyroidism. Study conclusions and caveats: A majority of expanded thyroid clonotypes exceeding 0.001 frequency were likewise present in blood.

Exclusion applied to patients with other autoimmune diseases, uncontrolled infections, pregnancy or lactation. The authors diagnosed from clinical symptoms, serum thyroxine, TRAb, thyroid ultrasound and orbital computed tomography. RNA transcripts provided the template for amplifying TCR beta CDR3 regions. RT-PCR in the first round used HTBI primers; a second-round multiplex PCR followed. One entry per CDR3 protein results from TCRdb running MiXCR on the multiplex PCR reads. Counted here are about 500,000 distinct CDR3 sequences, 35% to 40% occurring once; the ten biggest clones make up over 3.5%. CDR1 and CDR2 from the germline V gene are SEHNR and FQNEAQ (reference sequence). The V end was cut by 8 bases, the J end by 2 bases, with 25 bases between. The CDR3 has 17 residues.

The chain carries TRBV7-9 and TRBJ2-7; weak D call: TRBD2 (6 bases). The sequence was obtained from an adult man with Graves' hyperthyroidism. Sequenced sample: peripheral blood or thyroid tissue (not recorded which). Here the CDR3 DNA reads TGTGCCAGCTCACCAACGAACGGTGGCGGGGTTACCTACGAGCAGTACTTC. It yields the protein CASSPTNGGGVTYEQYF.